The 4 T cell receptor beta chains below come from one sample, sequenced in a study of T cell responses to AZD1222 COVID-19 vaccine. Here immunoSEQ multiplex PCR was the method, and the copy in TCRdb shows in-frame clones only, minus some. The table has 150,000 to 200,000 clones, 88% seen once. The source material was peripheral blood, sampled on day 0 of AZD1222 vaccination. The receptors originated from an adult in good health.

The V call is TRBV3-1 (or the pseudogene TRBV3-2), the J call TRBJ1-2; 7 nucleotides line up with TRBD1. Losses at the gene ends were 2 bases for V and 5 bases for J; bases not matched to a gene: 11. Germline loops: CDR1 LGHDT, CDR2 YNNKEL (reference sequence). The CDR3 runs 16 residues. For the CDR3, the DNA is TGTGCCAGCAGCCAAAGCCCACAGGGGCCGAGGTATGGCTACACCTTC. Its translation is CASSQSPQGPRYGYTF.

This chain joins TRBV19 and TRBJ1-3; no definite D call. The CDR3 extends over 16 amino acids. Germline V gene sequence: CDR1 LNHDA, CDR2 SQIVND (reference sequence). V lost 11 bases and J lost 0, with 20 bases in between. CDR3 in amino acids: CASVPHDRSSGNTIYF. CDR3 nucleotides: TGTGCCTCAGTACCCCATGACCGAAGCTCTGGAAACACCATATATTTT. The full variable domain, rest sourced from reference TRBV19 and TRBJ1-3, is DGGITQSPKYLFRKEGQNVTLSCEQNLNHDAMYWYRQDPGQGLRLIYYSQIVNDFQKGDIAEGYSVSREKKESFPLTVTSAQKNPTAFYLCASVPHDRSSGNTIYFGEGSWLTVV.

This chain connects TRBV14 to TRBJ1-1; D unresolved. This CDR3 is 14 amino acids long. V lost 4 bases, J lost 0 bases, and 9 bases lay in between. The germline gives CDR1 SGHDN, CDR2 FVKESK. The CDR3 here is CASSLEQLNTEAFF. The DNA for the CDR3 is TGTGCCAGCAGCCTAGAACAGTTGAACACTGAAGCTTTCTTT.

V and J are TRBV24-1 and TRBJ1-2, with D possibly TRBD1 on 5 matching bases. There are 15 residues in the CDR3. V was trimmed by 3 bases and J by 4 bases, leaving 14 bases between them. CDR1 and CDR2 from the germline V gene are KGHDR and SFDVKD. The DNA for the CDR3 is TGTGCCACCAGTGATACAGGAGATATCGGCTATGGCTACACCTTC. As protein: CATSDTGDIGYGYTF.